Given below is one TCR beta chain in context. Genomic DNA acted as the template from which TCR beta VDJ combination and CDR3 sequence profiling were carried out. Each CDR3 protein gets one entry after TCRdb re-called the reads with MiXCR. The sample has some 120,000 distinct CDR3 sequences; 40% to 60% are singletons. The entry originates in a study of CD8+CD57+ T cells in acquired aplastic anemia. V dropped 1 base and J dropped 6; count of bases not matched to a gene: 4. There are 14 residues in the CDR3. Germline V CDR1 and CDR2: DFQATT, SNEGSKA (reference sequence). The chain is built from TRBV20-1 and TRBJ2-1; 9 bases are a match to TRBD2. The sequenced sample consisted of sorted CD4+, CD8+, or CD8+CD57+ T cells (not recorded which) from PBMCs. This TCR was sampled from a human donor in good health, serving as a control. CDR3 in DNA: TGCAGTGCTAGAGGACTAGCGGACTTCAATGAGCAGTTCTTC. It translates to CSARGLADFNEQFF.